This TCR beta chain was sequenced during a study of blood T cell repertoires in COVID-19. This CDR3 spans 14 amino acids. V lost 2 bases and J lost 8, with 15 bases in between. Germline assignment: CDR1 MNHEY and CDR2 SMNVEV (reference sequence). Only in-frame clones appear in the TCRdb table, and some are missing; sequencing was by immunoSEQ multiplex PCR. The data show a few hundred thousand clones, around 90% seen once. Everyone who took part was 18 to 89 years old, and they came from 24 US areas. Self-reported history from a screening survey and questionnaire set each donor's cohort. Specimen: PBMCs or T cells enriched from blood (not recorded which). This TCR was recovered from a young woman with acute COVID-19. The chain carries TRBV27 and TRBJ1-2; possibly TRBD1 for D (5 bases). The CDR3 loop is CASSLQGVKSGYTF. CDR3 sequence (DNA): TGTGCCAGCAGTTTACAGGGTGTTAAAAGCGGCTACACCTTC.